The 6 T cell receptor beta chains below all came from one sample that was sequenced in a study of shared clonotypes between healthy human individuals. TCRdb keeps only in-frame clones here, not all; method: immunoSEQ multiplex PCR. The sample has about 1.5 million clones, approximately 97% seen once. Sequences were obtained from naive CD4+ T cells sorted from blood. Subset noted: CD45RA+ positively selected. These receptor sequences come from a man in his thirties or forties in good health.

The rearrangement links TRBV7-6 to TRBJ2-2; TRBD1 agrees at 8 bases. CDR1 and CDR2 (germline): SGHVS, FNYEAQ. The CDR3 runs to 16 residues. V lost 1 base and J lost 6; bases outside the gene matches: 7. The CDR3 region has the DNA TGTGCCAGCAGCTTAGGGCAGGGGGCGTTAGCCGGGGAGCTGTTTTTT. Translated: CASSLGQGALAGELFF. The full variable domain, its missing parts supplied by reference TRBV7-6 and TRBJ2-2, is GAGVSQSPRYKVTKRGQDVALRCDPISGHVSLYWYRQALGQGPEFLTYFNYEAQQDKSGLPNDRFSAERPEGSISTLTIQRTEQRDSAMYRCASSLGQGALAGELFFGEGSRLTVL.

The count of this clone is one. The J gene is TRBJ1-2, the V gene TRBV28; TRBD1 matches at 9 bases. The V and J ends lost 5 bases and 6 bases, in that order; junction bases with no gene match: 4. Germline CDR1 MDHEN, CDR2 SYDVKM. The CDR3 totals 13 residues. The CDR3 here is CASSRGQGHGYTF. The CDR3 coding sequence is TGTGCCAGCAGTCGGGGACAGGGTCATGGCTACACCTTC.

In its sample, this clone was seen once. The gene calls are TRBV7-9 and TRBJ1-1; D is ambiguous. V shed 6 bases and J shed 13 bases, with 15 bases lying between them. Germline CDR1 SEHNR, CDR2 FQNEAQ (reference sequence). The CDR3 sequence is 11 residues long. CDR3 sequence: CASRSDRGVFF. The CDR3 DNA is TGTGCCAGCAGATCAGACCGTGGAGTTTTCTTT.

Here the CDR3 reads CASSEWGGAGQPQHF. The CDR3 DNA is TGTGCCAGCAGCGAATGGGGGGGCGCTGGGCAGCCCCAGCATTTT. This chain links TRBV6-1 with TRBJ1-5, with D perhaps matching TRBD1 (6 bases). The CDR3 sequence is 15 residues long. V lost 6 bases and J 7 bases, leaving 19 bases between the germline ends. Per germline, CDR1 MNHNS and CDR2 SASEGT.

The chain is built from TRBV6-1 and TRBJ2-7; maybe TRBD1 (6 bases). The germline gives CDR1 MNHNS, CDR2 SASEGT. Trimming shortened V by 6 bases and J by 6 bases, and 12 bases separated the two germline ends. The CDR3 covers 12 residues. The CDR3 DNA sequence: TGTGCCAGCAGCCACAGGGAGCTCGAGCAGTACTTC. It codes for CASSHRELEQYF.

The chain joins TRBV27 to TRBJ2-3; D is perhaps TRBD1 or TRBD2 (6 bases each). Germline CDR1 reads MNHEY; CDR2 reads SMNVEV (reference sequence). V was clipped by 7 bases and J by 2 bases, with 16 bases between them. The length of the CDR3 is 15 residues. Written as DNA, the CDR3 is TGTGCCAGCAAGGAGCGGAGGGGGTACACAGATACGCAGTATTTT. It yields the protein CASKERRGYTDTQYF.